Listed below are T cell receptor beta chains from one sample, sequenced in a study of read filtering for tumor transcriptome and immune sequencing. TCRdb called the reads again in MiXCR, with one record for every CDR3 protein. The sample includes tens of thousands of distinct CDR3 sequences, 12% to 15% of them seen just once. Sequenced sample: a population of CD138-negative cells sorted from bone marrow. Receptors originate from a donor over 35 with multiple myeloma. Each CDR3 is given with its conserved first and last residue. The D gene is left open where the match is weak. Clone sizes are given selectively: once, few, many, or a class where the clone is expanded.

size,V,J,D,CDR3,DNA
many,TRBV7-9,TRBJ2-3,-,CASSFYGGRTDTQYF,TGTGCCAGCAGCTTCTATGGGGGGCGCACAGATACGCAGTATTTT
-,TRBV10-1,TRBJ2-1,-,CASSDPTRDSYNEQFF,TGCGCCAGCAGTGACCCCACCAGGGACTCCTACAATGAGCAGTTCTTC
-,TRBV30,TRBJ2-1,TRBD2,CAWSLAGGPSEQFF,TGTGCCTGGAGTTTAGCGGGGGGGCCCAGTGAGCAGTTCTTC
many,TRBV20-1,TRBJ2-5,-,CSASPDQETQYF,TGCAGTGCTAGTCCGGACCAAGAGACCCAGTACTTC
many,TRBV12-5,TRBJ2-1,-,CASGAGRRNEQFF,TGTGCTAGTGGGGCGGGACGGAGAAATGAGCAGTTCTTC
many,TRBV7-9,TRBJ2-5,TRBD2,CASSLTSGPQETQYF,TGTGCCAGCAGCTTGACTAGCGGACCACAAGAGACCCAGTACTTC
many,TRBV20-1,TRBJ2-5,-,CSARHSSETQYF,TGCAGTGCTAGACACAGTTCTGAGACCCAGTACTTC
many,TRBV20-1,TRBJ2-7,TRBD1,CSARGQGRYEQYF,TGCAGTGCGAGGGGACAGGGGCGCTACGAGCAGTACTTC
many,TRBV24-1,TRBJ2-1,-,CATRGSGGSHEQFF,TGTGCCACACGTGGCAGTGGAGGGTCCCATGAGCAGTTCTTC
many,TRBV2,TRBJ1-1,-,CASSEQGAHTEAFF,TGTGCCAGCAGTGAACAGGGTGCGCATACTGAAGCTTTCTTT
many,TRBV12-3/TRBV12-4,TRBJ2-7,TRBD1,CATGTVSYEQYF,TGTGCCACCGGGACAGTCTCCTACGAGCAGTACTTC
many,TRBV15,TRBJ2-7,TRBD1,CATSKDGTGGLEQYF,TGTGCCACCAGCAAAGACGGGACAGGGGGATTAGAGCAGTACTTC
-,TRBV20-1,TRBJ2-7,TRBD1,CGAGKRDRGLDEQYF,TGCGGTGCCGGAAAACGGGACAGGGGGCTCGACGAGCAGTATTTC
-,TRBV18,TRBJ1-1,-,CASSTGTQGTEAFF,TGTGCCAGCTCAACCGGGACCCAGGGCACTGAAGCTTTCTTT
-,TRBV15,TRBJ1-5,-,CATSRRAGVNQPQHF,TGTGCCACCAGCAGAAGGGCAGGGGTCAATCAGCCCCAGCATTTT
many,TRBV2,TRBJ2-1,-,CASSENWGRMEQFF,TGTGCCAGCAGTGAAAACTGGGGGCGCATGGAGCAGTTCTTC